The 14 T cell receptor beta chains listed next were all sequenced from one sample in a study of OX40 agonist ivuxolimab in advanced cancers. The table came from immunoSEQ multiplex PCR; TCRdb's copy has only in-frame clones and leaves some out. The table records 30,000 to 45,000 clones, approximately 90% of them present only once. The source material was CD4+ or CD8+ T cells sorted from blood, sampled in a trial of the OX40 agonist ivuxolimab. Source of these receptors: an adult with an advanced solid tumor such as melanoma, head and neck, liver or kidney cancer.

CDR3 sequence (DNA): TGTGCCAGCAGTCCCCGAACGAGGGTTCGGGAGCAGTACTTC. Translation gives CASSPRTRVREQYF. The rearrangement joins TRBV27 to TRBJ2-7, with a possible D match to TRBD2 (5 bases). The CDR3 runs 14 residues. Per germline, CDR1 MNHEY and CDR2 SMNVEV (reference sequence). The ends were cut back, 5 bases at V and 7 bases at J, with 18 bases in the middle.

The CDR3 DNA follows: TGTGCCAGCAGTGATTTAACGACGACAGCTTGGATTAGGCAGTACTTC. Its protein product is CASSDLTTTAWIRQYF. The chain carries TRBV11-2 and TRBJ2-7, with a weak D call TRBD1 (5 bases). There are 16 residues in the CDR3. Germline V gives CDR1 SGHAT, CDR2 FQNNGV. V was pared by 6 bases and J by 9 bases, with 27 bases between.

The chain combines TRBV29-1 with TRBJ2-7, with 10 bases that match TRBD1. J was trimmed by 0 bases and V by 6 bases; bases with no gene match: 2. The CDR3 covers 13 residues. Germline CDR1 and CDR2: SQVTM and ANQGSEA. As DNA, the CDR3 is TGCAGCGTCTGGGACAGGGGCTCCTACGAGCAGTACTTC. Amino acid sequence: CSVWDRGSYEQYF.

This chain connects TRBV18 to TRBJ2-1; D is undetermined. CDR1 and CDR2 from the germline V gene are KGHSH and LQKENI. V gave up 2 bases and J gave up 2 bases, with 10 bases separating them. The CDR3 totals 15 residues. The CDR3 here is CASSPLIPAYNEQFF. The CDR3 nucleotides are TGTGCCAGCTCACCATTGATACCCGCCTACAATGAGCAGTTCTTC.

This clone was observed a handful of times. The gene calls are TRBV19 and TRBJ2-5; D perhaps matches TRBD1 (5 bases). The CDR3 is made up of 13 amino acids. Per the germline V gene, CDR1 is LNHDA and CDR2 is SQIVND (reference sequence). The V end was cut by 5 bases, the J end by 2 bases, with 9 bases between. In nucleotides, the CDR3 is TGTGCCAGTAGTGAAAGGGGACAAGAGACCCAGTACTTC. It translates to CASSERGQETQYF.

V gene TRBV27 combines with J gene TRBJ2-7, with D unresolved. Germline CDR1 MNHEY, CDR2 SMNVEV (reference sequence). The V end lost 1 base, the J end lost 3 bases, and 4 bases lay between the germline ends. The CDR3 loop spans 12 amino acids. CDR3 nucleotide sequence: TGTGCCAGCAGTTTATTGGGCTACGAGCAGTACTTC. Its protein product is CASSLLGYEQYF.

The chain carries TRBV2 and TRBJ2-3; D gene ambiguous. Germline lookup yields CDR1 SNHLY and CDR2 FYNNEI. V shed 1 base and J shed 0 bases, with 5 bases lying between them. The CDR3 length is 14 residues. Written as DNA, the CDR3 is TGTGCCAGCAGTGAAGGATTTAGCACAGATACGCAGTATTTT. It translates to CASSEGFSTDTQYF.

The gene calls are TRBV19 and TRBJ1-6; the D gene is possibly TRBD1 (5 bases). V lost 1 base, J lost 6 bases, and 13 bases lay in between. CDR3 length equals 16 residues. Germline CDR1 reads LNHDA; CDR2 reads SQIVND (reference sequence). CDR3 sequence: CASSIGFRDFNSPLHF. For the CDR3, the DNA is TGTGCCAGTAGTATAGGTTTCCGGGACTTTAATTCACCCCTCCACTTT. The full variable domain, its missing parts supplied by reference TRBV19 and TRBJ1-6, is DGGITQSPKYLFRKEGQNVTLSCEQNLNHDAMYWYRQDPGQGLRLIYYSQIVNDFQKGDIAEGYSVSREKKESFPLTVTSAQKNPTAFYLCASSIGFRDFNSPLHFGNGTRLTVT.

This clone came up once. V and J are TRBV10-3 and TRBJ2-5; 11 bases line up with TRBD2. The J call may be mistaken, given a closer DNA end match to TRBJ2-7. Germline V gene data show CDR1 as ENHRY and CDR2 as SYGVKD. The CDR3 is 14 amino acids. Here the CDR3 DNA reads TGTGCCATCAGTTCTCTAGCGGGAGGCAACGAGCAGTACTTC. This gives the protein CAISSLAGGNEQYF.

The CDR3 sequence is CASSRLAESYNEQFF. Written as DNA, the CDR3 is TGCGCCAGCAGCCGGCTAGCGGAGTCCTACAATGAGCAGTTCTTC. The chain employs TRBV4-3 and TRBJ2-1; 7 positions match TRBD2. The CDR3 runs 15 residues. Germline-derived CDR1 and CDR2 are LGHNA and YSLEER. Trimming at V came to 4 bases and at J to 1 base, leaving 4 bases not matched to a gene.

J is TRBJ2-7 and V is TRBV28; 9 nucleotides line up with TRBD2. Trimming removed 5 bases from V and 2 bases from J; junction bases left unmatched: 10. Germline V gene lookup returns CDR1 MDHEN and CDR2 SYDVKM. CDR3 length: 16 amino acids. The CDR3 DNA follows: TGTGCCAGCAGTGTCCCGTGGACTAGCGAAACCTACGAGCAGTACTTC. This gives the protein CASSVPWTSETYEQYF.

This clone has a single count. The gene calls are TRBV10-2 and TRBJ1-2; tentative D call: TRBD1 (6 bases). V lost 0 bases and J 4 bases, leaving 12 bases between the germline ends. The CDR3 extends over 15 amino acids. The germline V gene has CDR1 WSHSY and CDR2 SAAADI. CDR3 DNA sequence: TGCGCCAGCAGTGAGTCCGTCAGGGGCCCCTATGGCTACACCTTC. Protein product: CASSESVRGPYGYTF.

The chain uses TRBV7-9 and TRBJ1-4, with D perhaps TRBD1 (6 bases). The ends were cut back, 8 bases at V and 5 bases at J, with 15 bases in the middle. The CDR3 is 14 amino acids. Germline V gene data show CDR1 as SEHNR and CDR2 as FQNEAQ (reference sequence). CDR3 sequence reads: CASLGGDLNEKLFF. The CDR3 region has the DNA TGTGCCAGCCTAGGGGGGGACTTGAATGAAAAACTGTTTTTT.

The chain is built from TRBV27 and TRBJ2-5, with 7 bases matching TRBD2. Trimming at V came to 5 bases and at J to 5 bases, leaving 11 bases not matched to a gene. The CDR3 sequence is 15 residues long. The germline gives CDR1 MNHEY, CDR2 SMNVEV (reference sequence). CDR3 DNA sequence: TGTGCCAGCAGTCCTAACCGACTAGCTTTGGAGACCCAGTACTTC. It translates to CASSPNRLALETQYF.